This TCR beta chain was recovered during a study of shared clonotypes between healthy human individuals. Concerning this clone: The antigen remains undetermined.

Notes on the study in general: Naive subsets typically showed greater estimated richness than memory subsets. Unshared clonotypes carried lower generation probabilities than those common to all four donors.

This CDR3 is built from 11 residues. V was pared by 3 bases and J by 9 bases, with 9 bases between. CDR1 is DFQATT and CDR2 is SNEGSKA in the germline V gene (reference sequence). There were only Caucasian adults among the donors, and all lived in Nashville, Tennessee. The table came from immunoSEQ multiplex PCR; TCRdb's copy has only in-frame clones and leaves some out. Among some 2.4 million clones listed, 93% were seen once. Material for sequencing was naive CD4+ T cells from PBMCs. Subset in this sample: CD45RA+ positively selected. This TCR came from a man between 18 and 35 years old in good health. Some clones in this sample may be carry-over from other donors' samples. The chain combines TRBV20-1 with TRBJ2-1; unclear D gene. The CDR3 DNA follows: TGCAGTGCTAGGAGGATTGGTGAGCAGTTCTTC. It translates to CSARRIGEQFF.